This T cell receptor beta chain is drawn from a study of cytomegalovirus exposure and HLA in healthy donors listed by TCRdb under 2017. In terms of the full investigation: An earlier analysis of several hundred of the donors reported approximately 260 Gb of sequence data and 95 million to 140 million unique TCR beta sequences obtained from around 180 million T cells. An early release covering just under 650 HLA-typed donors comprised about 300 gigabases of sequencing data and roughly 86 million unique TCR sequences. Of the 300 to 400 genotyped donors, 65% to 90% fell in the genetic ancestry cluster associated with self-reported Caucasian donors. The study aimed to test whether cataloging public T cell receptors could reveal signatures of past pathogen exposure. The study profiled the T cell repertoires of about 720 subjects by immunosequencing and related them to cytomegalovirus serostatus. A separate validation cohort of roughly 130 different subjects was used in addition to the roughly 720-subject first cohort. High-throughput TCR immunosequencing, statistical association of individual TCRs with disease status, and machine learning were combined to predict cytomegalovirus infection status. To study patterns of TCR occurrence, a later analysis re-analyzed previously published TCR beta repertoires from several hundred donors and added high-resolution HLA genotyping. Rather than using new phenotypic data, the later analysis identified candidate immune exposures from TCR beta sequences and from how often those sequences occurred across donors. An earlier analysis of approximately 500 of the donors applied high-throughput TCR beta sequencing to assess whether each TCR beta V gene segment acted as functional or pseudogenic. Donor age, sex, ethnicity and CMV serostatus were compiled alongside the repertoire data. A later genetic analysis used genome-wide SNP genotypes for about 55% of the 666 donors, treating that subset as a discovery cohort. Every discovery cohort repertoire had been produced on one sequencing platform. HLA typing included class I and class II loci at four-digit resolution. The number of typed donors differed by locus: roughly 629-640 for A, B, C, DRB1 and DQB1; approximately 520 for DQA1; about 600 for DPA1; and 400 to 480 for DPB1. Because of strong linkage in the cohort, four or five DR-DQ haplotypes were treated as single units for association and clustering. Among some 400 genotyped donors of the cohort, an average of approximately 220,000 unique TCR beta nucleotide sequences was sequenced per donor, of which approximately 19% were non-productive.

Trimming at the junction amounts to 3 bases on V and 2 bases on J, and the germline ends lie 10 bases apart. Reading from cysteine to phenylalanine, the CDR3 counts 14 amino acids. Here the CDR3 DNA is all that survives: 42 bases in frame from base 1. Via the germline V gene (reference sequence), CDR1 is LNHDA and CDR2 SQIVND. About this clone: Its antigen is unknown. No per-base quality is available; no much larger clone lies one base away.

The cohort consisted of 600 to 750 healthy bone marrow donors. At the time of sampling, all cohort members were nominally healthy, though unrecorded immune exposures were likely present. The donor tested CMV seropositive and was one of the 289 seropositive cohort members. A peripheral blood sample was provided by each donor, and peripheral blood mononuclear cells were used for TCR beta sequencing. Genomic DNA extraction from the blood cell samples was performed with the Qiagen DNeasy Blood Extraction Kit. What the research found in general, with its limitations: Most TCR sequences were seen in very few donors, while some public TCRs were found in many individuals. A further reported finding was that TCR beta sequences accurately predicted the HLA-A and HLA-B alleles for most subjects in the first cohort. Presence/absence analyses assumed roughly uniform sequencing depth across donors, an assumption that may not hold. In an earlier analysis of about 600 of the donors, most TCR beta V segments appeared in productive rearrangements about 87% or about 30% of the time, broadly matching IMGT annotations. A total of roughly 160 TCR beta chains were listed by the study as associated with cytomegalovirus. In a later analysis, the rate of TCR association differed among HLA loci, with DRB1 alleles having the most associated TCRs and HLA-C alleles having the fewest. Compared with the roughly 720-donor mean, donors in an Asian-associated ancestry cluster had fewer N-insertions in productive TCRs, according to a later genetic analysis. In a later genetic analysis, a missense DCLRE1C variant was associated with V-gene and J-gene trimming of TCR beta chains, and the association was replicated in an independent cohort. About 15 rarely observed V segments, including chromosome 9 orphons, were excluded from the earlier analysis of approximately 600 of the donors because counts were too low. In both the original and validation cohorts, the classifier was reported to diagnose cytomegalovirus status with high specificity and sensitivity. In a later analysis, several top co-occurrence clusters were reported to appear linked to parvovirus B19, influenza, CMV and Epstein-Barr virus. The authors suggested that the approach could potentially be generalized to other disease states and immunological phenotypes. Only TCR beta chains were sequenced in this cohort, and the absence of alpha or paired-chain data limited detectable features. In a later analysis, HLA-associated TCR beta chains showed more clonal expansion and lower generation probabilities than non-associated chains that were equally common. When HLA alleles, especially DR and DQ, strongly co-occurred, attributing TCR associations to individual alleles was difficult. A few of the identified cytomegalovirus-associated TCR beta chains were confirmed in vitro to be specific for cytomegalovirus antigens. Linkage disequilibrium might explain the correlated functional status among segregating V segments, but an unknown experimental factor could not be ruled out. Because the 87-base-pair reads could not distinguish some IMGT-functional V segments, including TRBV6-2 and TRBV6-3, those segments were excluded. Because HLA typing was missing for some donors at each locus, association tests included only the typed subset. Immune exposure information for the cohort was limited to CMV serostatus. In a later analysis, around 15,000 TCR beta sequences were associated with specific HLA alleles at a false discovery rate of 0.05. A group of highly shared sequence variants was considered likely to be a technical artifact of the sequencing pipeline. According to a later analysis, most CMV-associated TCR beta chains appeared to be HLA-restricted, and the HLA associations seemed to be driven largely by CMV exposure.

The library was made by the immunoSEQ multiplex PCR assay. The multiplex PCR relied on a mix of 60 forward primers for TCR Vbeta segments and 13 reverse primers for TCR Jbeta segments. The CDR3 region of rearranged TCR beta genes was amplified from genomic DNA by a multiplex PCR assay. The Illumina HiSeq System was used to sequence the amplified TCR beta libraries as 87-base-pair reads. The original pipeline was this. A later analysis counted approximately 76 million unique TCR beta chains across the approximately 700 repertoires, and roughly 10 million of these chains were shared by at least two donors. Raw reads were error-corrected and collapsed into unique sequences with a nearest-neighbor algorithm that merged closely related sequences to remove PCR and sequencing errors. CDR3 sequences were aligned to IMGT reference sequences to assign V, D and J gene segments. For a sequence to be retained, at least a six-nucleotide match to both a V gene segment and a J gene segment was required. Rearrangements were called productive when the CDR3 lacked stop codons and stayed in frame with V and J; all others were non-productive. Following IMGT convention, CDR3 was defined as the stretch from the second conserved V-encoded cysteine to the conserved J-encoded phenylalanine. In an earlier analysis of around 600 of the donors, sequences lacking an unambiguous match to a single V gene segment were excluded. An earlier analysis of almost 600 of the donors classified V segments as functional when productive rearrangements were above 56.7% and as segregating when the standard deviation between donors was above 5%. A statistical classification framework was built to diagnose cytomegalovirus status from the catalog of TCR beta chain sequences. V and J gene assignment, in a later analysis, came from comparing TCR nucleotide sequences with IMGT/GENE-DB human TR gene sequences. A later analysis assigned CDR3 sequences and most-parsimonious VDJ recombination scenarios with the TCRdist pipeline. In a later analysis, each TCR beta chain was defined by its CDR3 amino acid sequence together with its V-gene family, and reads lacking a unique V-gene family were excluded. A later analysis removed 592 highly shared, low-generation-probability nucleotide sequences to deal with suspected cross-contamination and a sequencing artifact. In a later analysis, a clonal expansion index for each public chain was calculated from normalized within-repertoire ranks of inferred template counts. Generation probabilities in a later analysis came from a VDJ recombination model fitted to out-of-frame rearrangements, and those results were checked against IGoR. In a later analysis, TCR-TCR, TCR-HLA and TCR-CMV co-occurrence was scored with hypergeometric tests, and a repertoire-size bias correction was applied to TCR pairs. To estimate false discovery rates, a later analysis permuted the HLA or CMV assignments 20 times. In a later analysis, co-occurring TCRs were grouped with DBSCAN, and TCRdist sequence similarity was added when clustering was performed within HLA-allele-positive subsets. Repertoires with fewer than 30,000 or more than 120,000 public chains were left out of co-occurrence clustering, as were five repertoires with anomalous nucleotide sharing. Not all clones reach the TCRdb copy of this immuneACCESS table, which keeps in-frame sequences only. Checked studies attribute under half of the gap to unresolved V genes and leave the rest unexplained. V, J and clone size were drawn from that table, and D and trimming were deduced from the DNA. Counted in this sample were 150,000 to 170,000 clones; about 85% of them appeared once. The ten most abundant clones make up less than 10% of the sample.

The receptor was derived from a man under 40 in good health and CMV-seropositive. Sequencing input: PBMCs. The V and J segments used are TRBV19 and TRBJ1-1, with the identity of the D gene unclear. Here the CDR3 is given as CASSIGGSNTEAFF. The sequenced DNA is TGTGCCAGTAGTATTGGCGGCTCCAACACTGAAGCTTTCTTT.